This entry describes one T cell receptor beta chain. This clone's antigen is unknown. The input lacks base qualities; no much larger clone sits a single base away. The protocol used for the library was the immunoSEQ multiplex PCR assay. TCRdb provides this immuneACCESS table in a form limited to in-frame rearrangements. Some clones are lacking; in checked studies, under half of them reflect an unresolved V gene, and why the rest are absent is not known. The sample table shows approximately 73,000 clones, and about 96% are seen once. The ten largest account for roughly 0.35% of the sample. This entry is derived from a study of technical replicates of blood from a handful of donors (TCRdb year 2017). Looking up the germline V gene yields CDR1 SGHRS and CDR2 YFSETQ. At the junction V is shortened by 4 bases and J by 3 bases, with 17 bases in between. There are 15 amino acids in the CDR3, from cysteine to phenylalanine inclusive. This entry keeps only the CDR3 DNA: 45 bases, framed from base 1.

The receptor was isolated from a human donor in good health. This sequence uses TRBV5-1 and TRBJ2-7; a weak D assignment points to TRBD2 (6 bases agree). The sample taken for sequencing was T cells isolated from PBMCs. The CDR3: CASSPVAGKVYEQYF. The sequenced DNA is TGCGCCAGCAGCCCGGTCGCGGGAAAGGTCTACGAGCAGTACTTC.